This T cell receptor (beta chain) was identified in a study of T cells in Graves' hyperthyroidism and ophthalmopathy. TCR beta CDR3 region amplification was performed from RNA transcripts. In the first-round RT-PCR of the TCR CDR3, the HTBI primer set was used. Each CDR3 protein gets one entry after TCRdb re-called the multiplex PCR reads with MiXCR. The sample records a few hundred thousand distinct CDR3 sequences, approximately 15% being singletons. This clonotype was detected many times. Germline V gene lookup returns CDR1 DFQATT and CDR2 SNEGSKA (reference sequence). V was pared by 2 bases and J by 4 bases, with 6 bases between. The CDR3 has 11 residues.

The origin of this receptor is a woman in her thirties or forties with Graves' ophthalmopathy. The chain links TRBV20-1 to TRBJ2-7, with a tentative D call TRBD1 (5 bases). Sequences were obtained from blood. CDR3 bases: TGCAGTGCTAGAACAGGATACGAGCAGTACTTC. Its translation is CSARTGYEQYF.